A single sample is the source of the 17 T cell receptor beta chains below, sequenced in a study of T cell clusters in autoimmune cytopenias. TRB was amplified from around 250 ng of peripheral blood genomic DNA per sample. One tube held mixed TRB-A and TRB-B primer pools for touch-down PCR. TCRdb processed the multiplex PCR reads again and assigns one entry to each CDR3 protein, with no DNA. This listing includes roughly 3,900 distinct CDR3 sequences. The sequenced sample consisted of peripheral blood. These receptors were taken from a human donor with an autoimmune cytopenia or autoimmune hepatitis (not recorded which).

This clonotype is deemed medium-sized by its frequency. CDR3 region: CASSIDSGGNEQFF. The V and J genes are TRBV19 and TRBJ2-1; there is no DNA to check the TCRdb D call of TRBD2. Germline-derived CDR1 and CDR2 are LNHDA and SQIVND (reference sequence). CDR3 length equals 14 residues.

The chain uses TRBV24-1 and TRBJ1-5. This CDR3 contains 14 residues. From germline, CDR1 is KGHDR and CDR2 SFDVKD. CDR3 amino acids: CATSEEKGNQPQHF.

This clonotype ranks as medium-sized in terms of frequency. The chain is built from TRBV6-5 and TRBJ1-2; TCRdb's D call of TRBD1 is untestable without DNA. The CDR3 length is 13 residues. Germline assignment: CDR1 MNHEY and CDR2 SVGAGI. The CDR3 reads CASIPSPNYGYTF.

This clonotype is deemed medium-sized by its frequency. The chain has TRBV29-1 and TRBJ1-2. The CDR3 runs to 12 residues. Germline assignment: CDR1 SQVTM and CDR2 ANQGSEA. This chain's CDR3 is CSVVRQNYGYTF. Full variable domain (remainder filled in from reference TRBV29-1 and TRBJ1-2): SAVISQKPSRDICQRGTSLTIQCQVDSQVTMMFWYRQQPGQSLTLIATANQGSEATYESGFVIDKFPISRPNLTFSTLTVSNMSPEDSSIYLCSVVRQNYGYTFGSGTRLTVV.

This clonotype is medium-sized (0.01 to 0.1%) by frequency. CDR3 sequence: CASSLGHTDTQYF. The chain has TRBV11-1 and TRBJ2-3. The germline CDR1 and CDR2 sequences are SGHAT and FQDESV (reference sequence). This CDR3 is built from 13 residues. Based on the CDR3 plus reference TRBV11-1 and TRBJ2-3, the full variable domain is EAEVAQSPRYKITEKSQAVAFWCDPISGHATLYWYRQILGQGPELLVQFQDESVVDDSQLPKDRFSAERLKGVDSTLKIQPAELGDSAMYLCASSLGHTDTQYFGPGTRLTVL.

V gene TRBV5-5 combines with J gene TRBJ1-2; the D gene TCRdb calls, TRBD1, cannot be checked with no DNA. Germline V lookup: CDR1 SGHKS, CDR2 YYEKEE (reference sequence). CDR3 size: 15 residues. The CDR3 loop is CASSLFRVEANGYTF.

The chain's CDR3 is CASSLSGRKGTGELFF. The V gene is TRBV12-3 or TRBV12-4, the J gene TRBJ2-2; TCRdb reports TRBD2, a call that lacks DNA to check it against. The CDR3 contains 16 residues.

The J gene is TRBJ2-7, the V gene TRBV5-4; the TRBD2 assignment by TCRdb is unverifiable without DNA. Germline CDR1 is SGHNT and CDR2 is YYREEE (reference sequence). CDR3 length: 14 amino acids. The CDR3 is CATSTSGTSYEQYF.

CDR3 sequence reads: CATRSGRNTIYF. The rearrangement links TRBV15 to TRBJ1-3. CDR1 LNHNV and CDR2 YYDKDF come from the germline V gene (reference sequence). This CDR3 region has 12 residues.

This clonotype is large by frequency. V and J are TRBV29-1 and TRBJ1-2; TCRdb lists TRBD1, though no DNA is available to test this call. Germline V gene lookup returns CDR1 SQVTM and CDR2 ANQGSEA. CDR3 size: 14 residues. CDR3 amino acids: CSGVLRGANYGYTF.

Frequency places this clonotype as medium-sized. The V call is TRBV29-1, the J call TRBJ2-5; TCRdb designates TRBD2, a call that cannot be tested without DNA. This CDR3 has 12 residues. Germline V gives CDR1 SQVTM, CDR2 ANQGSEA. CDR3 loop: CSVVAVAETQYF.

The CDR3 is CATSRDLTSGSITLDTQYF. The chain uses TRBV15 and TRBJ2-3; no DNA is available, so the TRBD2 call from TCRdb remains unchecked. CDR3 length: 19 amino acids. Germline CDR1 and CDR2: LNHNV and YYDKDF (reference sequence).

The rearrangement joins TRBV18 to TRBJ2-5; TCRdb's D call of TRBD1 is untestable without DNA. This CDR3 spans 13 amino acids. The germline CDR1 and CDR2 sequences are KGHSH and LQKENI. The CDR3 protein is CASSPGGGETQYF.

The chain is built from TRBV12-3 or TRBV12-4 and TRBJ1-4. CDR3 size: 12 residues. The CDR3 here is CASSQRVEKLFF.

By frequency, this clonotype is medium-sized. The J gene is TRBJ1-2, the V gene TRBV19; without DNA, the TCRdb call of TRBD1 cannot be checked. The CDR3 extends over 13 amino acids. Germline V gives CDR1 LNHDA, CDR2 SQIVND (reference sequence). CDR3 residues: CASSAGPVYGYTF.

CDR3 amino acids: CASSSRPRDTQYF. The chain uses TRBV7-2 and TRBJ2-3. The V gene's germline CDR1 is SGHTA and CDR2 FQGNSA. CDR3 length: 13 amino acids.

This clonotype registers medium-sized by frequency. The J gene is TRBJ2-2, the V gene TRBV29-1. The germline V gene encodes CDR1 SQVTM and CDR2 ANQGSEA. The CDR3 loop spans 12 amino acids. This CDR3 is CSSRLNTGELFF.